This T cell receptor (beta chain) was observed in a study of preoperative IRX-2 immunotherapy in early breast cancer. This clone has a handful of counts. The treatment was: preoperative locoregional IRX-2 cytokine immunotherapy. Patients received preoperative, locoregional IRX-2 cytokine immunotherapy in a phase Ib study. Assay used: immunoSEQ multiplex PCR; TCRdb lists only in-frame clones, some missing. The table shows tens of thousands of clones, with approximately 84% occurring only once. The CDR3 loop spans 14 amino acids. The V gene lost 3 bases and the J gene lost 3 bases, with 11 bases spanning the gap. Germline lookup yields CDR1 SGHNT and CDR2 YENEEA.

The chain uses TRBV11-3 and TRBJ1-2; D not resolved. The specimen comprised lymph node tissue, sampled before IRX-2 immunotherapy. This receptor was identified in a human donor with breast cancer. In DNA, the CDR3 is TGTGCCAGCAGCTTGGTTGTCAGAGACTATGGCTACACCTTC. Its translation is CASSLVVRDYGYTF.